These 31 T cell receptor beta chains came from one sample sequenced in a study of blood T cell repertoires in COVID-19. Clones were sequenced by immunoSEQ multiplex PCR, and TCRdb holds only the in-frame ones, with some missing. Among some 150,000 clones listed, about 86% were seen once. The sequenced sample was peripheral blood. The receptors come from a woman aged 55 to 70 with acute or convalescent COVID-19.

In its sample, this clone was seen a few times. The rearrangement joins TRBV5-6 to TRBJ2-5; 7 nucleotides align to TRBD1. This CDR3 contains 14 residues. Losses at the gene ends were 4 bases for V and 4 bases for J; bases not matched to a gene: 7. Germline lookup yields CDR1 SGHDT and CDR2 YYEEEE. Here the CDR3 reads CASSPTRGLETQYF. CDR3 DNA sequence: TGTGCCAGCAGCCCTACCAGGGGGTTAGAGACCCAGTACTTC.

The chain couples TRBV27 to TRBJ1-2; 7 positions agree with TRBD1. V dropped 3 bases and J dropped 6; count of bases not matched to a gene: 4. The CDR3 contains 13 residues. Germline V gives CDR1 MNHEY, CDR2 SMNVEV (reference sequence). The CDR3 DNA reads TGTGCCAGCAGTTTCAAAGGGGGCGATGGCTACACCTTC. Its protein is CASSFKGGDGYTF.

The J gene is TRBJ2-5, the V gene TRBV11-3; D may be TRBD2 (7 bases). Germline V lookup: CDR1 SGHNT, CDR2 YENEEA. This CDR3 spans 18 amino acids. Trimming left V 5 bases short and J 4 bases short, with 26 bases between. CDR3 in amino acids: CASSTIRGGRNGGETQYF. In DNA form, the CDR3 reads TGTGCCAGCAGCACCATTAGGGGGGGCAGGAACGGAGGAGAGACCCAGTACTTC.

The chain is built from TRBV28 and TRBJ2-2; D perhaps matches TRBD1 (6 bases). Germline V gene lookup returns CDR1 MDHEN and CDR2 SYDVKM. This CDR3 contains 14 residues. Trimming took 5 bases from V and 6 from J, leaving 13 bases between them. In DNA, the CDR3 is TGTGCCAGCAGTCCTCACAGGGCTCCCGGGGAGCTGTTTTTT. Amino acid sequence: CASSPHRAPGELFF.

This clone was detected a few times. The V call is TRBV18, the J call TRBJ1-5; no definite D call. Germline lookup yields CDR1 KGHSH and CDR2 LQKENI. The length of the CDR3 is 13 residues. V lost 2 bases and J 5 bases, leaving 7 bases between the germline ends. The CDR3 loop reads CASSPGRDQPQHF. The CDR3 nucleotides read TGTGCCAGCTCACCAGGGAGAGATCAGCCCCAGCATTTT.

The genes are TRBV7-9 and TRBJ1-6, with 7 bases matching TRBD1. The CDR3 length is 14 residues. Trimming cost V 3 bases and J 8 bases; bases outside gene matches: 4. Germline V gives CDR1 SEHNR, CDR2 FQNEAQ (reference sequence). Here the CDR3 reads CASSFTGEDSPLHF. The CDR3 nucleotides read TGTGCCAGCAGCTTTACAGGGGAGGATTCACCCCTCCACTTT.

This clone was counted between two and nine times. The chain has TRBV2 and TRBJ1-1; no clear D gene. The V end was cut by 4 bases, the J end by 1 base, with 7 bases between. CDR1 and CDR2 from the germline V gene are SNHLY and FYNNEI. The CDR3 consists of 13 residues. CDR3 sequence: CASSGLGNTEAFF. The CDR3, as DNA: TGTGCCAGCAGTGGACTAGGGAACACTGAAGCTTTCTTT.

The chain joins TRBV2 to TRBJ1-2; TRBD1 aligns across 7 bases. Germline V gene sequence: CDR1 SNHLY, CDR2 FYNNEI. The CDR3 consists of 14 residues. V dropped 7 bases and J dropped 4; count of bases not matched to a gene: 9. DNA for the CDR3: TGTGCCAGCAAAGGGGGACAGAAAACCTATGGCTACACCTTC. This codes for CASKGGQKTYGYTF.

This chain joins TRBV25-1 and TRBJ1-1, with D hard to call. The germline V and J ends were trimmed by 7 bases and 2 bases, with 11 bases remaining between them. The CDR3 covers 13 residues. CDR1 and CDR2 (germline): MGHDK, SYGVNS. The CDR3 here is CASKREFNTEAFF. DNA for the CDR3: TGTGCCAGCAAGCGAGAATTCAACACTGAAGCTTTCTTT.

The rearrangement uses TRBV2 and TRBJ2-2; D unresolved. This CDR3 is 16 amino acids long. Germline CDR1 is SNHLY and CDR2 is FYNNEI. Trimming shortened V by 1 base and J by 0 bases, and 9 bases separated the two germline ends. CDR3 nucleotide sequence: TGTGCCAGCAGTGAAGAGCGAGCTACGAACACCGGGGAGCTGTTTTTT. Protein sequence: CASSEERATNTGELFF.

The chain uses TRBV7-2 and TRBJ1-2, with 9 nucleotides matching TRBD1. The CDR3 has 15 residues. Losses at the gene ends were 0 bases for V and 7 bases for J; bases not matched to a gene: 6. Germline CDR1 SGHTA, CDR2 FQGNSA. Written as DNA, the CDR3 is TGTGCCAGCAGCTTAGCGGACAGGGGCACGCGTGGCTACACCTTC. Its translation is CASSLADRGTRGYTF.

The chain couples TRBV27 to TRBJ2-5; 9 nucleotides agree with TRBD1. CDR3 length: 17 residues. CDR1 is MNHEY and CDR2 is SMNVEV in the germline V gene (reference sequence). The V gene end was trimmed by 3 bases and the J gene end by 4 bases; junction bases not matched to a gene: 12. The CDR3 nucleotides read TGTGCCAGCAGTTTCCACAGGGGGCCCGGGCCTGGAGAGACCCAGTACTTC. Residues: CASSFHRGPGPGETQYF.

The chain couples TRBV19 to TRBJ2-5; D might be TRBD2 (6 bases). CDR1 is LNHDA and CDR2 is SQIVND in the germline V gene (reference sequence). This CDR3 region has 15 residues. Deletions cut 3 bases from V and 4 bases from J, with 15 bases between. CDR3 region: CASSMGGSVGETQYF. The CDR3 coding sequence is TGTGCCAGTAGTATGGGGGGTAGCGTTGGAGAGACCCAGTACTTC.

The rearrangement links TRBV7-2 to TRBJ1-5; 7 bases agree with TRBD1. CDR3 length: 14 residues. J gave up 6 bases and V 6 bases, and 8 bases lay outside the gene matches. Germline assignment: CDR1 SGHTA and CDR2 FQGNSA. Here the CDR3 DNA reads TGTGCCAGCAGACGAGACAGGGTGAGTCAGCCCCAGCATTTT. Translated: CASRRDRVSQPQHF.

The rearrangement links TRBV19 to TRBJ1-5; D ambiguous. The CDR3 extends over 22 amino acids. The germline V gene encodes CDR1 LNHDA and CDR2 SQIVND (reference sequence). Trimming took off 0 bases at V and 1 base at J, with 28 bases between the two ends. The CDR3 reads CASSIDLRGIFRLSRSNQPQHF. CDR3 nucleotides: TGTGCCAGTAGTATAGATCTTAGAGGGATTTTTCGTCTATCAAGGAGCAATCAGCCCCAGCATTTT.

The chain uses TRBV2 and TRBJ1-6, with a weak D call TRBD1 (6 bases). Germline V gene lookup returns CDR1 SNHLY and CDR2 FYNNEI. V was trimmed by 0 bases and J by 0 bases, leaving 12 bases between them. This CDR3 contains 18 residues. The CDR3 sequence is CASSEALRGSSYNSPLHF. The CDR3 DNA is TGTGCCAGCAGTGAAGCGCTCAGGGGAAGCTCCTATAATTCACCCCTCCACTTT.

The CDR3 DNA reads as TGTGCCAGTAGTACTCGGGACAGGGGCGAGCAGTACTTC. This encodes CASSTRDRGEQYF. The V gene is TRBV19, the J gene TRBJ2-7, with 10 bases fitting TRBD1. CDR1 is LNHDA and CDR2 is SQIVND in the germline V gene (reference sequence). CDR3 size: 13 residues. The V gene end was trimmed by 4 bases and the J gene end by 6 bases; junction bases not matched to a gene: 3.

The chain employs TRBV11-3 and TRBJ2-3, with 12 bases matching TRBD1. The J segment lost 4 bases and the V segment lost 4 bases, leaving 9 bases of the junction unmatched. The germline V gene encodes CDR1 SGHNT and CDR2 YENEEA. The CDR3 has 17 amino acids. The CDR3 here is CASSWGQGAGDADTQYF. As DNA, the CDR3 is TGTGCCAGCAGCTGGGGACAGGGGGCTGGCGACGCAGATACGCAGTATTTT. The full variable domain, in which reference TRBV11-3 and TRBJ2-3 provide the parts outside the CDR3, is EAGVVQSPRYKIIEKKQPVAFWCNPISGHNTLYWYLQNLGQGPELLIRYENEEAVDDSQLPKDRFSAERLKGVDSTLKIQPAELGDSAVYLCASSWGQGAGDADTQYFGPGTRLTVL.

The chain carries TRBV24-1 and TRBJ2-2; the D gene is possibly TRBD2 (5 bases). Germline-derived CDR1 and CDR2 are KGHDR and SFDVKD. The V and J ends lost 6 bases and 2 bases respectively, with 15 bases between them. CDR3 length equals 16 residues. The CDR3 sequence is CATSRRGHFNTGELFF. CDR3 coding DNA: TGTGCCACCAGTCGAAGAGGGCATTTTAACACCGGGGAGCTGTTTTTT.

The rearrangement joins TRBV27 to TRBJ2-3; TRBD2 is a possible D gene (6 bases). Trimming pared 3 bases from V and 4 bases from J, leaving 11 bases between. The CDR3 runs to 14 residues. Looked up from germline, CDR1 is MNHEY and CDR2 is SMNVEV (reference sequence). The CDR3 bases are TGTGCCAGCAGTTTTACGGGGAGGTCAGATACGCAGTATTTT. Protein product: CASSFTGRSDTQYF.

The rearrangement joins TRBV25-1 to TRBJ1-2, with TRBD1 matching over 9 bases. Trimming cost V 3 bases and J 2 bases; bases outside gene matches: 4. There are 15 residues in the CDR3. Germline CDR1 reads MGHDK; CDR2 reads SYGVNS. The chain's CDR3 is CASSEWTGANYGYTF. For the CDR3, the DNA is TGTGCCAGCAGTGAGTGGACAGGGGCAAACTATGGCTACACCTTC.

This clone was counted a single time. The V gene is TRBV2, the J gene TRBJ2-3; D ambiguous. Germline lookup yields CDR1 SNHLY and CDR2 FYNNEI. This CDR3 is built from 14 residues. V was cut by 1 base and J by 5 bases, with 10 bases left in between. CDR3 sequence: CASSEGRTRDTQYF. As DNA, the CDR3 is TGTGCCAGCAGTGAAGGCAGAACCCGAGATACGCAGTATTTT.

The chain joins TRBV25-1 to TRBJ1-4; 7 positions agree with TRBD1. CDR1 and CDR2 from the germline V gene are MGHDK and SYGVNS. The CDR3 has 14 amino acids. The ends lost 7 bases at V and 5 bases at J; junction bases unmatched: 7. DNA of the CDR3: TGTGCCAGCAAGGGAACAGGGGTAAATGAAAAACTGTTTTTT. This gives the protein CASKGTGVNEKLFF. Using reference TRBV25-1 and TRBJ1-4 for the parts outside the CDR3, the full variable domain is EADIYQTPRYLVIGTGKKITLECSQTMGHDKMYWYQQDPGMELHLIHYSYGVNSTEKGDLSSESTVSRIRTEHFPLTLESARPSHTSQYLCASKGTGVNEKLFFGSGTQLSVL.

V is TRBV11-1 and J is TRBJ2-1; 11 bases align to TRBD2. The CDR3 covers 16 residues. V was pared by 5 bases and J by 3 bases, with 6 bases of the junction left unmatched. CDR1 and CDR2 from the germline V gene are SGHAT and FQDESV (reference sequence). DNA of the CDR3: TGTGCCAGCAGCGACCTAGCGGGGGGTCACTACAATGAGCAGTTCTTC. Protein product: CASSDLAGGHYNEQFF.

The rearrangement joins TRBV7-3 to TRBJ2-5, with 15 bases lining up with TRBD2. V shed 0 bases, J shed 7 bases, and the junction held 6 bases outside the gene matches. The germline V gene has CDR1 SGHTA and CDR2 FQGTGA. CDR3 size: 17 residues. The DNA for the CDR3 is TGTGCCAGCAGCTTAACGGGACTAGCGGGGGGCGACGGGACCCAGTACTTC. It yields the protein CASSLTGLAGGDGTQYF.

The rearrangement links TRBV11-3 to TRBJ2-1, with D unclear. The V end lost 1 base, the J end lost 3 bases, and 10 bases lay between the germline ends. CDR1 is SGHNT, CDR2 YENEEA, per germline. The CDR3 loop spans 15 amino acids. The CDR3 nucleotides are TGTGCCAGCAGCTTAGGGGCTGCCGACTACAATGAGCAGTTCTTC. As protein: CASSLGAADYNEQFF.

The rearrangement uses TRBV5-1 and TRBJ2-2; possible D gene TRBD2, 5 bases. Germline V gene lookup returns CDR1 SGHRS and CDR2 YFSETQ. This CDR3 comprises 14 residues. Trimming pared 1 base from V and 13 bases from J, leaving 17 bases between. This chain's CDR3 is CASSLKRHPAGLFF. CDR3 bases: TGCGCCAGCAGCTTGAAGCGCCACCCGGCGGGGCTGTTTTTT.

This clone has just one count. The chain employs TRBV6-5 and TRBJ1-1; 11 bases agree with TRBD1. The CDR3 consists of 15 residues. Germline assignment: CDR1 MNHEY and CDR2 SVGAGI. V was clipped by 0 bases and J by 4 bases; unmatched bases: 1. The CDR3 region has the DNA TGTGCCAGCAGTTACTCGGGACAGGGGGGCACTGAAGCTTTCTTT. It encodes CASSYSGQGGTEAFF.

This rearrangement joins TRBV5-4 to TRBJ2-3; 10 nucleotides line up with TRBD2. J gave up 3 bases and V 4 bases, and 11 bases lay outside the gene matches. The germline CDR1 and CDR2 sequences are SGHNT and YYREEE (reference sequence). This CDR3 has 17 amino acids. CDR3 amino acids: CASSVNRGSGGTDTQYF. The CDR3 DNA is TGTGCCAGCAGCGTGAACCGGGGTAGCGGGGGGACAGATACGCAGTATTTT.

The CDR3 here is CASNRLSTDTQYF. The CDR3 nucleotides are TGTGCCAGCAACAGGCTTAGCACAGATACGCAGTATTTT. This chain uses TRBV9 with TRBJ2-3; tentative D call: TRBD1 (5 bases). V lost 6 bases and J 0 bases, leaving 8 bases between the germline ends. Germline-derived CDR1 and CDR2 are SGDLS and YYNGEE. The CDR3 spans 13 residues.

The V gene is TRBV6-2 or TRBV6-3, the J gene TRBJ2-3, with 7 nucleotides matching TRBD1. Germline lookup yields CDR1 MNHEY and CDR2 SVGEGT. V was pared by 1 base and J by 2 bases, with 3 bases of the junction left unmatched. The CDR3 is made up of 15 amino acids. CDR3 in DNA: TGTGCCAGCAGTTACTTCAGGGGGTCCACAGATACGCAGTATTTT. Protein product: CASSYFRGSTDTQYF.